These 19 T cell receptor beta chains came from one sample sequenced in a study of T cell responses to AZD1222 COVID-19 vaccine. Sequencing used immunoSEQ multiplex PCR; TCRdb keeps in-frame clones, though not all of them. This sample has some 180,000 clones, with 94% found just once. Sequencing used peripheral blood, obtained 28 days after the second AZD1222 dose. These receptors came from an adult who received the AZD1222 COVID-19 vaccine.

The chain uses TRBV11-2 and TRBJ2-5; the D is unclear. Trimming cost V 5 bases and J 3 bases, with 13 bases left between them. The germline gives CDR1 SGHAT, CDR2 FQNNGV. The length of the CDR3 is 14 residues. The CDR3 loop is CASSHQLTKETQYF. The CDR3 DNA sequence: TGTGCCAGCAGCCATCAGCTGACGAAAGAGACCCAGTACTTC.

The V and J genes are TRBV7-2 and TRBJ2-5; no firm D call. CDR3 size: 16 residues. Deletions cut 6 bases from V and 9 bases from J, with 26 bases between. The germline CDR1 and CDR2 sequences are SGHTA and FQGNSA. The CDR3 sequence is CASSSTPGSGNAAQYF. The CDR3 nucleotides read TGTGCCAGCAGTTCTACCCCCGGGTCAGGTAACGCGGCCCAGTACTTC.

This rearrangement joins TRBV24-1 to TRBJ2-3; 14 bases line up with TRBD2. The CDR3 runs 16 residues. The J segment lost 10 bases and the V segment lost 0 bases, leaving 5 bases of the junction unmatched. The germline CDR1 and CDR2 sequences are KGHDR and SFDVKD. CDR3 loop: CATSDLQGLAGVAQYF. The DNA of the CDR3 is TGTGCCACCAGTGATTTGCAGGGACTAGCGGGAGTTGCGCAGTATTTT.

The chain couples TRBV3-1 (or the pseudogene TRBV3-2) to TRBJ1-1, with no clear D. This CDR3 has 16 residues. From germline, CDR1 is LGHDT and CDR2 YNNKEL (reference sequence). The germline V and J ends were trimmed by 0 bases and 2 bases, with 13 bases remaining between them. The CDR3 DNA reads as TGTGCCAGCAGCCAAGAAATTGGCAGACCAAACACTGAAGCTTTCTTT. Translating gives CASSQEIGRPNTEAFF.

The CDR3 DNA is TGCGCCAGCAGCCAAGATTGGGGCAGGCGCTATGGCTACACCTTC. Protein: CASSQDWGRRYGYTF. This rearrangement joins TRBV4-1 to TRBJ1-2, with D possibly matching TRBD1 (5 bases). Germline V gives CDR1 MGHRA, CDR2 YSYEKL. V dropped 0 bases and J dropped 4 bases, with 12 bases sitting between them. CDR3 length equals 15 residues.

CDR3 region: CASGSSSRRYNEQFF. The CDR3 bases are TGTGCCAGCGGGAGTAGCTCCCGACGCTACAATGAGCAGTTCTTC. This chain connects TRBV7-2 to TRBJ2-1; D perhaps matches TRBD2 (5 bases). Germline CDR1 SGHTA, CDR2 FQGNSA. The CDR3 sequence is 15 residues long. V was clipped by 8 bases and J by 3 bases, with 17 bases between them.

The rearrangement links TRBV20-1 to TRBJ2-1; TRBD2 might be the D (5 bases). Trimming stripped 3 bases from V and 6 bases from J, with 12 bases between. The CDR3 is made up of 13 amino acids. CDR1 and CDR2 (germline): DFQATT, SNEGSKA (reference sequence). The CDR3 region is CSASRLAGNEQFF. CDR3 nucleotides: TGCAGTGCTAGTAGGCTAGCCGGCAATGAGCAGTTCTTC.

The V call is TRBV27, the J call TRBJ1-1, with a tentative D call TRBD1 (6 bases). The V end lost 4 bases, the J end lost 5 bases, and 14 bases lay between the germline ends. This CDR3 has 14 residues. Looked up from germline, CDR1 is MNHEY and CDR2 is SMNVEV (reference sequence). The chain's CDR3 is CASSYGGQWTEAFF. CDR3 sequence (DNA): TGTGCCAGCAGTTACGGGGGGCAATGGACTGAAGCTTTCTTT.

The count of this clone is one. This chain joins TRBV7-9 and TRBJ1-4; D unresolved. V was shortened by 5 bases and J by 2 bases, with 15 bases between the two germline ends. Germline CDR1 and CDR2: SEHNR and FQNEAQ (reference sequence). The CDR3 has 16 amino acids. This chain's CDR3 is CASSHLNPSTNEKLFF. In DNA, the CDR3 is TGTGCCAGCAGCCACTTAAATCCTTCCACTAATGAAAAACTGTTTTTT.

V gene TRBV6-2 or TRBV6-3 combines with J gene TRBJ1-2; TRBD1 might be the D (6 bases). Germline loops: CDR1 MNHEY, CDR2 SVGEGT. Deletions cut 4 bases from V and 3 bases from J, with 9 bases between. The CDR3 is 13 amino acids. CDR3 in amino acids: CASSFAGDYGYTF. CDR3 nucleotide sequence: TGTGCCAGCAGTTTCGCAGGGGACTATGGCTACACCTTC.

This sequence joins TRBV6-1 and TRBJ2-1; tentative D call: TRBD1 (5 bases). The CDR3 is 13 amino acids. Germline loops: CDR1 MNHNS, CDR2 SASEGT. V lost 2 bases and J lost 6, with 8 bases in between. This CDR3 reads CASSEQGFNEQFF. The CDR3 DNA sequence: TGTGCCAGCAGTGAACAGGGTTTCAATGAGCAGTTCTTC.

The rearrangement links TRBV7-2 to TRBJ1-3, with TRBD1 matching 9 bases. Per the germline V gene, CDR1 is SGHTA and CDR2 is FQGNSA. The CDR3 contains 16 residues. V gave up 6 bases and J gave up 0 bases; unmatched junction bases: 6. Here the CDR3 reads CASSRTGAFSGNTIYF. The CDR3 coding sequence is TGTGCCAGCAGTAGGACAGGGGCCTTCTCTGGAAACACCATATATTTT.

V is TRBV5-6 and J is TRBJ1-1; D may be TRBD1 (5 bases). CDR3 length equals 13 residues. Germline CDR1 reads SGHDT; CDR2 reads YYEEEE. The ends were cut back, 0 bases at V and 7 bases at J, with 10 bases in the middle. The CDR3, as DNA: TGTGCCAGCAGCTTGGGCAGACAGTATGAAGCTTTCTTT. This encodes CASSLGRQYEAFF. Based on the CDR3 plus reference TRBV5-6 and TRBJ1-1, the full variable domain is DAGVTQSPTHLIKTRGQQVTLRCSPKSGHDTVSWYQQALGQGPQFIFQYYEEEERQRGNFPDRFSGHQFPNYSSELNVNALLLGDSALYLCASSLGRQYEAFFGQGTRLTVV.

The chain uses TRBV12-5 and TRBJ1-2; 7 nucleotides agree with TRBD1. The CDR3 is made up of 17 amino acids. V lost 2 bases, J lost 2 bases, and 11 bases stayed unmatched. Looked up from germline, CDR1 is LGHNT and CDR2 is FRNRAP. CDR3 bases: TGTGCTAGTGGTTTGCCCCCCCCTCGGACAGGAAACTATGGCTACACCTTC. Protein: CASGLPPPRTGNYGYTF.

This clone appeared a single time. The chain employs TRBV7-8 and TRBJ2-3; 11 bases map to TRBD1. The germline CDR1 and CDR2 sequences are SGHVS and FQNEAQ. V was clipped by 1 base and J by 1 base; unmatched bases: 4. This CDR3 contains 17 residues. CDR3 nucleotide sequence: TGTGCCAGCAGCTTAGGGACAGGGGGCAGGGGCACAGATACGCAGTATTTT. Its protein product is CASSLGTGGRGTDTQYF. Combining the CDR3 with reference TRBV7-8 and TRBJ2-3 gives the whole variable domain GAGVSQSPRYKVAKRGQDVALRCDPISGHVSLFWYQQALGQGPEFLTYFQNEAQLDKSGLPSDRFFAERPEGSVSTLKIQRTQQEDSAVYLCASSLGTGGRGTDTQYFGPGTRLTVL.

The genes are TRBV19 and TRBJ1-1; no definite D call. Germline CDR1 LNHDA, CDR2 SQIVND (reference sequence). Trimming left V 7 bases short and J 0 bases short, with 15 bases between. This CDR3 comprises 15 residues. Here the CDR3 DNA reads TGTGCCAGTATACAGAAAATTGGGCTGAACACTGAAGCTTTCTTT. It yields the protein CASIQKIGLNTEAFF.

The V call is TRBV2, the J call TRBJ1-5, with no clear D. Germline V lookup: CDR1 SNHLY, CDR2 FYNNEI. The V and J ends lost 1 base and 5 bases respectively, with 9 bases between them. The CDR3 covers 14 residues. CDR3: CASSEGHLYQPQHF. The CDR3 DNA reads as TGTGCCAGCAGTGAAGGGCACCTTTATCAGCCCCAGCATTTT.

The CDR3 reads CASSQDNGGAHNEQFF. For the CDR3, the DNA is TGTGCCAGCAGCCAAGATAACGGGGGGGCCCACAATGAGCAGTTCTTC. The chain is built from TRBV4-2 and TRBJ2-1; 8 bases match TRBD2. CDR1 LGHNA and CDR2 YNFKEQ come from the germline V gene. The CDR3 has 16 residues. The ends lost 0 bases at V and 5 bases at J; junction bases unmatched: 6.

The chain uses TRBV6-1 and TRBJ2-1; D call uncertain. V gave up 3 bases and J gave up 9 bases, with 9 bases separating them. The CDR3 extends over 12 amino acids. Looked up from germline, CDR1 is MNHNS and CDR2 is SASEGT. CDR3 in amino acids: CASSDGLFEQFF. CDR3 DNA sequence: TGTGCCAGCAGTGACGGCCTCTTTGAGCAGTTCTTC.